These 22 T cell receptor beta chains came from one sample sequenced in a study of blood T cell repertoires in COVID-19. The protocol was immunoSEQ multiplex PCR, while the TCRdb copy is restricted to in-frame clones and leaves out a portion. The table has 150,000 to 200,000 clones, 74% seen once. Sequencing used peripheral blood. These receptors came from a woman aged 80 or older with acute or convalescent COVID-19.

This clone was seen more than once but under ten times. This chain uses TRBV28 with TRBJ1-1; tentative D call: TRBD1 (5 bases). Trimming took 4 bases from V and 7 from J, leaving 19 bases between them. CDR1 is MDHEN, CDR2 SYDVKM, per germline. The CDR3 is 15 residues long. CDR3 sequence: CASSSAGGEVGEAFF. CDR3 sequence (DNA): TGTGCCAGCAGTTCCGCCGGGGGGGAAGTTGGTGAAGCTTTCTTT.

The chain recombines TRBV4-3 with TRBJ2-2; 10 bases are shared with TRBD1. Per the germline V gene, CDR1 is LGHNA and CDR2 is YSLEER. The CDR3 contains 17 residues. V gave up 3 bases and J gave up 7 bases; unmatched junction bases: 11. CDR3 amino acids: CASSQDRQGALVGELFF. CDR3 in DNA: TGCGCCAGCAGCCAGGACCGACAGGGGGCGTTGGTCGGGGAGCTGTTTTTT.

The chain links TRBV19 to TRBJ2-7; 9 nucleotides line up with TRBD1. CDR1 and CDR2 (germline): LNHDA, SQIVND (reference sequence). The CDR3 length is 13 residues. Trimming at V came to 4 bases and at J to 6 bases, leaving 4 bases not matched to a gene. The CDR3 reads CASSRDRESEQYF. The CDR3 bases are TGTGCCAGTAGTAGGGACAGGGAAAGCGAGCAGTACTTC.

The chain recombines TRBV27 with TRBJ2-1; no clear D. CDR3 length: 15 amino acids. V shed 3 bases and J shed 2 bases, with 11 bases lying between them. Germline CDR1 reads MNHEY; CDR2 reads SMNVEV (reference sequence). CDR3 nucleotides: TGTGCCAGCAGTTTGGCGGCTATAACCTACAATGAGCAGTTCTTC. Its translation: CASSLAAITYNEQFF.

The chain's CDR3 is CASSSGGEADTQYF. The CDR3 DNA reads as TGTGCCAGCAGTAGCGGGGGGGAGGCAGATACGCAGTATTTT. The J gene is TRBJ2-3, the V gene TRBV6-5; TRBD2 matches 10 bases. The V gene's germline CDR1 is MNHEY and CDR2 SVGAGI. The ends lost 5 bases at V and 4 bases at J; junction bases unmatched: 3. The CDR3 spans 14 residues.

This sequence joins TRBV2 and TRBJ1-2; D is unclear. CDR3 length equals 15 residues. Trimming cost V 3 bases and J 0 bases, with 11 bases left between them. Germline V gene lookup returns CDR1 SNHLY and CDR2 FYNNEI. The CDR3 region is CASSDFTLANYGYTF. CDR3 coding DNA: TGTGCCAGCAGTGATTTCACCTTAGCTAACTATGGCTACACCTTC.

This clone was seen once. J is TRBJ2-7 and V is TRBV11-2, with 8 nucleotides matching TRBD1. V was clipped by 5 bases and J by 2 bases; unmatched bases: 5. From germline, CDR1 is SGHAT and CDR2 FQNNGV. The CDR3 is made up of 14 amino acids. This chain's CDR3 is CASSRTGFAYEQYF. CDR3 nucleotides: TGTGCCAGCAGCCGGACAGGGTTTGCCTACGAGCAGTACTTC.

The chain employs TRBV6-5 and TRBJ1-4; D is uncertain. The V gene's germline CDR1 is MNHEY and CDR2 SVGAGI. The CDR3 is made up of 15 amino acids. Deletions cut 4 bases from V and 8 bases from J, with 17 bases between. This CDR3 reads CASSFFSNPTEKLFF. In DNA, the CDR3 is TGTGCCAGCAGTTTTTTTAGTAACCCTACCGAAAAACTGTTTTTT.

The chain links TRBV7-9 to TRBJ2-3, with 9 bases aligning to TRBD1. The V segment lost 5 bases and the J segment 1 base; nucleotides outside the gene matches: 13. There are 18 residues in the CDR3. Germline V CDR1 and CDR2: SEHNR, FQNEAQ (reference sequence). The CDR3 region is CASSHPGQGRWGTDTQYF. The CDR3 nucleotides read TGTGCCAGCAGCCATCCGGGACAGGGCCGATGGGGCACAGATACGCAGTATTTT.

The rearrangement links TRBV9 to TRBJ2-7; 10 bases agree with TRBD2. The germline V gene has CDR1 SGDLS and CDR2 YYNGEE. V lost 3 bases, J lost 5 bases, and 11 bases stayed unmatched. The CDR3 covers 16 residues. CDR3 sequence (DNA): TGTGCCAGCAGCGCCCTCGGGAGCGGGAGGGCTCACGAGCAGTACTTC. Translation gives CASSALGSGRAHEQYF.

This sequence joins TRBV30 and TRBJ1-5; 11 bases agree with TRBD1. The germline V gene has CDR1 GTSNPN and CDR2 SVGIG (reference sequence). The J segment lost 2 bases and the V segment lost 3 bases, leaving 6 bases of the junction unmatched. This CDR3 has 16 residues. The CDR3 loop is CAWSGTGGGGNQPQHF. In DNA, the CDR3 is TGTGCCTGGAGCGGGACAGGGGGAGGCGGCAATCAGCCCCAGCATTTT.

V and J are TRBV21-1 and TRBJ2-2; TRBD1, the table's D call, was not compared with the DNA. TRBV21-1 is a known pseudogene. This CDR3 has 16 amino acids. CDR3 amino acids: CASSKDRGQNTGELFF. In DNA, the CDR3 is TGTGCCAGCAGCAAAGACAGGGGGCAAAACACCGGGGAGCTGTTTTTT.

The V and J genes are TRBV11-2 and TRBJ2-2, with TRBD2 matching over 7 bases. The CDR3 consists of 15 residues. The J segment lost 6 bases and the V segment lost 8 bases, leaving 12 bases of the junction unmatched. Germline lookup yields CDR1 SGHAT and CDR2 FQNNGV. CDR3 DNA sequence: TGTGCCAGCCTTCCGGGTGGCGGGAGTGCCGGGGAGCTGTTTTTT. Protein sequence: CASLPGGGSAGELFF.

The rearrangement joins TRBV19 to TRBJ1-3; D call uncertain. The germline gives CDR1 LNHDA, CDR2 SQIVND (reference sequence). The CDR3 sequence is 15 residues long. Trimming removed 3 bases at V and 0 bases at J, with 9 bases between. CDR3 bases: TGTGCCAGTAGTATTTCGTCCCTCTCTGGAAACACCATATATTTT. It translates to CASSISSLSGNTIYF.

CDR3 sequence (DNA): TGTGCCAGCAGCGTAGAACCTTCGGACAGGGGAAATTCACCCCTCCACTTT. Its protein product is CASSVEPSDRGNSPLHF. The V call is TRBV9, the J call TRBJ1-6; TRBD1 matches 9 bases. The V gene end was trimmed by 0 bases and the J gene end by 7 bases; junction bases not matched to a gene: 8. This CDR3 contains 17 residues. Germline V lookup: CDR1 SGDLS, CDR2 YYNGEE.

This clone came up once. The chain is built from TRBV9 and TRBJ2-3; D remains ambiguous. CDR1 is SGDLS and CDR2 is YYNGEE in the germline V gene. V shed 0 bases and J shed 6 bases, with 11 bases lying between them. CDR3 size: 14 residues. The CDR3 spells CASSVAHAADTQYF. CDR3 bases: TGTGCCAGCAGCGTAGCCCACGCCGCGGATACGCAGTATTTT.

The CDR3 spells CASRRPDRNTEAFF. The CDR3, as DNA: TGTGCCAGCAGAAGACCGGACAGGAACACTGAAGCTTTCTTT. The chain joins TRBV6-5 to TRBJ1-1; D is perhaps TRBD1 (6 bases). Trimming shortened V by 6 bases and J by 1 base, and 12 bases separated the two germline ends. CDR1 is MNHEY and CDR2 is SVGAGI in the germline V gene. The CDR3 spans 14 residues.

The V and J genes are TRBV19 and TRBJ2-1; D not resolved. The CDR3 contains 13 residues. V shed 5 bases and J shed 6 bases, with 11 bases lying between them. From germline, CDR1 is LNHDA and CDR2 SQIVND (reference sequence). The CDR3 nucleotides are TGTGCCAGTAGTCCTTACCCCGGCAATGAGCAGTTCTTC. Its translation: CASSPYPGNEQFF. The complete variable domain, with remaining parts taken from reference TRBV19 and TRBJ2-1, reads DGGITQSPKYLFRKEGQNVTLSCEQNLNHDAMYWYRQDPGQGLRLIYYSQIVNDFQKGDIAEGYSVSREKKESFPLTVTSAQKNPTAFYLCASSPYPGNEQFFGPGTRLTVL.

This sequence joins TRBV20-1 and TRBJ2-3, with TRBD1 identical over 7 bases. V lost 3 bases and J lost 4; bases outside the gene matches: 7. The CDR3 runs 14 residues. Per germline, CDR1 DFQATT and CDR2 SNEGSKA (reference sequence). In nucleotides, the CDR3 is TGCAGTGCTAGTGTGTCACAGGGGTCAGATACGCAGTATTTT. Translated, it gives CSASVSQGSDTQYF.

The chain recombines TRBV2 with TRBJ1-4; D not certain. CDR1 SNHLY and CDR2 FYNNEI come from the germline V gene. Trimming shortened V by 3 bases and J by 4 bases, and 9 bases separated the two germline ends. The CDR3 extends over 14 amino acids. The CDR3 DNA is TGTGCCAGCAGTGATGGCAGACTTAATGAAAAACTGTTTTTT. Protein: CASSDGRLNEKLFF.

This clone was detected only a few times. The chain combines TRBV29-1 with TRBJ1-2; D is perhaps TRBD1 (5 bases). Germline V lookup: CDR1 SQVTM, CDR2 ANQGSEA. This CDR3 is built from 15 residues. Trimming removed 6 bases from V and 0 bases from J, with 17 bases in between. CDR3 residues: CSVRGGNRANYGYTF. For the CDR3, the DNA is TGCAGCGTCCGGGGGGGAAATCGAGCTAACTATGGCTACACCTTC.

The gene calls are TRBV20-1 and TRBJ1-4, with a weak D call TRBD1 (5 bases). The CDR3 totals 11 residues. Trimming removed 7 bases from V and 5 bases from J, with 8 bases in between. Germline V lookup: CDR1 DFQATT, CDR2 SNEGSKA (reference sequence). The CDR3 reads CSGQLNEKLFF. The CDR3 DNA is TGCAGTGGACAGCTGAATGAAAAACTGTTTTTT.